Presented here are 18 T cell receptor beta chains from one specimen sequenced in a study of control samples from healthy donors and cancer patients. Profiling relied on immunoSEQ multiplex PCR, and the TCRdb table lists in-frame clones only, not all of them. The sample consists of around 170,000 clones, about 90% of them appearing once. Sequenced input: blood. Receptors originate from a woman under 40 in good health.

V is TRBV18 and J is TRBJ1-1; no definite D call. The V and J ends lost 6 bases and 1 base respectively, with 9 bases between them. Germline assignment: CDR1 KGHSH and CDR2 LQKENI. This CDR3 is 13 amino acids long. In nucleotides, the CDR3 is TGTGCCAGCTCCCGCTCCAAGAACACTGAAGCTTTCTTT. It is translated as CASSRSKNTEAFF.

The chain has TRBV5-5 and TRBJ1-4; TRBD1 matches at 9 bases. In germline, CDR1 is SGHKS, CDR2 YYEKEE (reference sequence). V shed 3 bases and J 5 bases; nucleotides not matched to a gene: 8. The CDR3 spans 16 residues. The CDR3 region is CASSSDRGANNEKLFF. CDR3 DNA sequence: TGTGCCAGCAGCTCCGACAGGGGGGCGAACAATGAAAAACTGTTTTTT.

The chain combines TRBV20-1 with TRBJ2-7; D may be TRBD2 (5 bases). Trimming removed 4 bases at V and 6 bases at J, with 16 bases between. This CDR3 region has 13 residues. In germline, CDR1 is DFQATT, CDR2 SNEGSKA (reference sequence). The CDR3 here is CSATEGSSSEQYF. Written as DNA, the CDR3 is TGCAGTGCTACTGAGGGAAGTTCGAGCGAGCAGTACTTC.

The chain employs TRBV27 and TRBJ2-1, with 7 bases identical to TRBD2. Germline assignment: CDR1 MNHEY and CDR2 SMNVEV (reference sequence). The CDR3 covers 14 residues. V shed 7 bases, J shed 2 bases, and the junction held 5 bases outside the gene matches. The DNA for the CDR3 is TGTGCCAGCAACCGGGACTATACCTACAATGAGCAGTTCTTC. It specifies CASNRDYTYNEQFF.

The chain has TRBV19 and TRBJ2-5; 9 positions agree with TRBD1. After removal of 6 bases from V and 3 bases from J, the junction contained 11 bases not matched to a gene. Looked up from germline, CDR1 is LNHDA and CDR2 is SQIVND (reference sequence). The CDR3 covers 16 residues. The CDR3 coding sequence is TGTGCCAGTAGCTCACCCCCGGGACAGGGAAAAGAGACCCAGTACTTC. This translates into CASSSPPGQGKETQYF.

The chain links TRBV14 to TRBJ1-3, with D unresolved. The ends were cut back, 4 bases at V and 8 bases at J, with 12 bases in the middle. From germline, CDR1 is SGHDN and CDR2 FVKESK. The CDR3 length is 13 residues. CDR3 in DNA: TGTGCCAGCAGCCCCGGTGTGGGGTACACCATATATTTT. Its protein is CASSPGVGYTIYF.

The chain combines TRBV4-1 with TRBJ1-1; 8 bases map to TRBD1. With V trimmed by 2 bases and J by 4 bases, 6 bases remained unmatched. CDR1 MGHRA and CDR2 YSYEKL come from the germline V gene. The CDR3 runs to 15 residues. The CDR3 spells CASSQPQGAGTEAFF. The CDR3 region has the DNA TGCGCCAGCAGCCAACCCCAGGGGGCAGGCACTGAAGCTTTCTTT.

The chain joins TRBV18 to TRBJ1-5, with 8 bases aligning to TRBD1. CDR3 length: 14 amino acids. Trimming removed 5 bases from V and 5 bases from J; junction bases left unmatched: 5. The germline gives CDR1 KGHSH, CDR2 LQKENI. This chain's CDR3 is CASSKDRAYQPQHF. The CDR3 nucleotides are TGTGCCAGCTCAAAGGACAGGGCCTATCAGCCCCAGCATTTT.

The chain has TRBV2 and TRBJ2-1, with TRBD2 identical over 8 bases. Germline V gives CDR1 SNHLY, CDR2 FYNNEI. There are 15 residues in the CDR3. V shed 8 bases and J 1 base; nucleotides not matched to a gene: 7. CDR3: CASSFRGGSYNEQFF. CDR3 DNA: TGTGCCAGCTCATTCCGCGGGGGGTCCTACAATGAGCAGTTCTTC.

V and J are TRBV2 and TRBJ1-4, with 8 nucleotides matching TRBD1. V shed 6 bases and J 4 bases; nucleotides not matched to a gene: 16. This CDR3 region has 18 residues. CDR1 and CDR2 (germline): SNHLY, FYNNEI. CDR3 bases: TGTGCCAGCAGGACCCCGGGGGCAGGGGGCAACAATAATGAAAAACTGTTTTTT. Amino acid sequence: CASRTPGAGGNNNEKLFF.

The rearrangement joins TRBV11-2 to TRBJ2-7; 10 positions agree with TRBD2. The CDR3 contains 16 residues. Germline-derived CDR1 and CDR2 are SGHAT and FQNNGV. V lost 3 bases, J lost 0 bases, and 5 bases stayed unmatched. The chain's CDR3 is CASSFSSGGFSYEQYF. The CDR3 DNA sequence: TGTGCCAGCAGCTTTTCTAGCGGGGGATTCTCCTACGAGCAGTACTTC.

This chain connects TRBV2 to TRBJ1-1; D is uncertain. Germline V lookup: CDR1 SNHLY, CDR2 FYNNEI. Trimming removed 7 bases from V and 8 bases from J, with 14 bases in between. This CDR3 has 12 amino acids. The DNA of the CDR3 is TGTGCCAGCACCACCTCAGGCCCCGAAGCTTTCTTT. It translates to CASTTSGPEAFF.

The V gene is TRBV7-8, the J gene TRBJ1-2; 7 nucleotides agree with TRBD1. There are 14 residues in the CDR3. The J segment lost 5 bases and the V segment lost 5 bases, leaving 8 bases of the junction unmatched. The V gene's germline CDR1 is SGHVS and CDR2 FQNEAQ. CDR3 in DNA: TGTGCCAGCAGCGAAGGGACAGCTTCTTATGGCTACACCTTC. This codes for CASSEGTASYGYTF.

The V call is TRBV19, the J call TRBJ2-3; 8 nucleotides line up with TRBD2. Germline V gene lookup returns CDR1 LNHDA and CDR2 SQIVND (reference sequence). The V and J ends lost 2 bases and 6 bases, in that order; junction bases with no gene match: 10. The CDR3 has 16 residues. CDR3 in DNA: TGTGCCAGTAGTATACGTCGGGGGGGCAGCCGGGATACGCAGTATTTT. Its translation: CASSIRRGGSRDTQYF.

The chain carries TRBV5-1 and TRBJ1-1, with unresolved D. Per the germline V gene, CDR1 is SGHRS and CDR2 is YFSETQ. The CDR3 runs to 14 residues. The V end lost 2 bases, the J end lost 1 base, and 9 bases lay between the germline ends. CDR3 DNA: TGCGCCAGCAGCTTAGGTTACGGGAACACTGAAGCTTTCTTT. This encodes CASSLGYGNTEAFF.

The chain carries TRBV24-1 and TRBJ1-2; D not resolved. Per the germline V gene, CDR1 is KGHDR and CDR2 is SFDVKD. The CDR3 sequence is 11 residues long. Trimming pared 7 bases from V and 3 bases from J, leaving 5 bases between. The CDR3 reads CATSSHYGYTF. CDR3 in DNA: TGTGCCACCAGCTCCCACTATGGCTACACCTTC.

The chain combines TRBV4-1 with TRBJ1-2, with TRBD1 matching over 7 bases. This CDR3 is built from 17 residues. Germline-derived CDR1 and CDR2 are MGHRA and YSYEKL. V lost 4 bases and J lost 1; bases outside the gene matches: 12. The DNA for the CDR3 is TGCGCCAGCAGCCCGCAAGCTCTAACAGGGGTTAACTATGGCTACACCTTC. Amino acid sequence: CASSPQALTGVNYGYTF.

J is TRBJ1-1 and V is TRBV7-6, with D tentatively TRBD1 (6 bases). Germline CDR1 SGHVS, CDR2 FNYEAQ. Trimming pared 1 base from V and 4 bases from J, leaving 13 bases between. The CDR3 runs to 15 residues. The CDR3 DNA sequence: TGTGCCAGCAGCTTAGGGGGGCTGTTGGGCACTGAAGCTTTCTTT. It codes for CASSLGGLLGTEAFF.